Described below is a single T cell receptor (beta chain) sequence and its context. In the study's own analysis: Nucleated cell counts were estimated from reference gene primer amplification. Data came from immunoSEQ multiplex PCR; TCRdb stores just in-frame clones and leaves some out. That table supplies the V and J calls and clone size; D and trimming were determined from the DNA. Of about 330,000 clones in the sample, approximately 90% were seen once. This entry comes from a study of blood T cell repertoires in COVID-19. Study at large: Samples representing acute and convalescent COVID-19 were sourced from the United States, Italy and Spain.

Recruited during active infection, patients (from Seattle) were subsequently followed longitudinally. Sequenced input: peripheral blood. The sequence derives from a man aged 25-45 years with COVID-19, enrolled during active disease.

This CDR3 reads CATSRDQEGAGYGYTF. The CDR3 DNA is TGTGCCACCAGCAGAGATCAGGAGGGGGCGGGGTATGGCTACACCTTC. This chain connects TRBV15 to TRBJ1-2, with 7 bases that match TRBD1. After removal of 0 bases from V and 5 bases from J, the junction contained 9 bases not matched to a gene. The germline V gene has CDR1 LNHNV and CDR2 YYDKDF (reference sequence). The CDR3 totals 16 residues. The full variable domain, rest sourced from reference TRBV15 and TRBJ1-2, is DAMVIQNPRYQVTQFGKPVTLSCSQTLNHNVMYWYQQKSSQAPKLLFHYYDKDFNNEADTPDNFQSRRPNTSFCFLDIRSPGLGDTAMYLCATSRDQEGAGYGYTFGSGTRLTVV.